These 5 T cell receptor beta chains were sequenced from one sample in a study of identical twins. One entry per CDR3 protein, called by TCRdb with MiXCR from the 5' RACE reads. The sample includes roughly 720,000 distinct CDR3 sequences, roughly 20% of them seen just once. This same sample was also part of a study on T cells expressing NK-cell markers.

Sequenced sample: PBMCs. These receptors originate from a woman aged 18-29 years in good health.

This clonotype occurred a few times. The chain couples TRBV12-3 or TRBV12-4 to TRBJ2-5; D perhaps matches TRBD1 (6 bases). V dropped 2 bases and J dropped 4 bases, with 11 bases sitting between them. The CDR3 length is 14 residues. The CDR3 coding sequence is TGTGCCAGCAGTTTAACAGGGTGGGGAGAGACCCAGTACTTC. It encodes CASSLTGWGETQYF.

V and J are TRBV5-1 and TRBJ2-7; D is unclear. The CDR3 runs to 15 residues. Per germline, CDR1 SGHRS and CDR2 YFSETQ. Trimming cost V 0 bases and J 2 bases, with 12 bases left between them. DNA for the CDR3: TGCGCCAGCAGCTTGGTTGCCCATGCCGCCTACGAGCAGTACTTC. This gives the protein CASSLVAHAAYEQYF.

The genes are TRBV7-9 and TRBJ2-2; D perhaps matches TRBD1 (6 bases). The CDR3 extends over 15 amino acids. Germline assignment: CDR1 SEHNR and CDR2 FQNEAQ (reference sequence). V lost 8 bases, J lost 6 bases, and 19 bases lay in between. DNA for the CDR3: TGTGCCAGCCACACCAGGGGCTTGAGGGCCGGGGAGCTGTTTTTT. Protein: CASHTRGLRAGELFF.

The gene calls are TRBV20-1 and TRBJ1-2; D perhaps matches TRBD1 (5 bases). CDR1 is DFQATT and CDR2 is SNEGSKA in the germline V gene (reference sequence). The CDR3 consists of 12 residues. V gave up 6 bases and J gave up 4 bases, with 12 bases separating them. CDR3 amino acids: CSAGMRGYGYTF. CDR3 nucleotide sequence: TGCAGTGCCGGGATGAGGGGCTATGGCTACACCTTC.

The chain joins TRBV2 to TRBJ2-7, with D possibly TRBD1 on 7 matching bases. Trimming stripped 4 bases from V and 2 bases from J, with 15 bases between. Per the germline V gene, CDR1 is SNHLY and CDR2 is FYNNEI. This CDR3 region has 15 residues. Written as DNA, the CDR3 is TGTGCCAGCAGTGGTTTCGGAGGGGGCGCCTACGAGCAGTACTTC. Protein sequence: CASSGFGGGAYEQYF.